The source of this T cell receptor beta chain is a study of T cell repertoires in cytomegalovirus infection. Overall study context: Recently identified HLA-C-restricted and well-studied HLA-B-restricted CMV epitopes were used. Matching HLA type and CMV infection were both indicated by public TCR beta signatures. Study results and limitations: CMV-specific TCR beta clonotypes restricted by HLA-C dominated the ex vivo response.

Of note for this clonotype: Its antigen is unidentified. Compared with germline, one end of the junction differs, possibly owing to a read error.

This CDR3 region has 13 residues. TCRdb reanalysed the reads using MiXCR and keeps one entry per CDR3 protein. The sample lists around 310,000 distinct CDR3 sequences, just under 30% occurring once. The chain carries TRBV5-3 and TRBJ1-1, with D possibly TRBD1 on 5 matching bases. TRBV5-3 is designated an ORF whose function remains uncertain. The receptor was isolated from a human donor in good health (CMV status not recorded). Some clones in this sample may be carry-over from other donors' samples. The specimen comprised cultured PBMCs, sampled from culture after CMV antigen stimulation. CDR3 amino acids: CASSLGTTAEAFF. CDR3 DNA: TGTGCCAGCAGCTTGGGGACTACGGCCGAAGCTTTCTTT.